The 26 T cell receptor beta chains below all came from one sample that was sequenced in a study of preoperative IRX-2 immunotherapy in early breast cancer. The treatment was: preoperative locoregional IRX-2 cytokine immunotherapy. The repertoire was sequenced with immunoSEQ multiplex PCR; TCRdb's copy has only in-frame clones and lacks some. The data hold around 40,000 clones, with around 96% observed a single time. The sample was tumor tissue, taken after IRX-2 immunotherapy. All receptors derive from a human donor with breast cancer.

In its sample, this clone was seen once. The V gene is TRBV28, the J gene TRBJ2-2; D uncertain. Germline V lookup: CDR1 MDHEN, CDR2 SYDVKM. Trimming cost V 7 bases and J 1 base, with 4 bases left between them. There are 12 residues in the CDR3. The CDR3: CASIKNTGELFF. For the CDR3, the DNA is TGTGCCAGCATTAAGAACACCGGGGAGCTGTTTTTT.

The chain joins TRBV4-3 to TRBJ1-2, with D uncertain. The CDR3 has 13 amino acids. Trimming stripped 0 bases from V and 8 bases from J, with 10 bases between. Germline V gene data show CDR1 as LGHNA and CDR2 as YSLEER. The CDR3 spells CASSQDSGRGYTF. CDR3 in DNA: TGCGCCAGCAGCCAAGATTCGGGCCGGGGCTACACCTTC.

The chain uses TRBV7-3 and TRBJ1-1; 8 bases align to TRBD1. After removal of 2 bases from V and 5 bases from J, the junction contained 1 base not matched to a gene. CDR3 size: 13 residues. The V gene's germline CDR1 is SGHTA and CDR2 FQGTGA. The CDR3, as DNA: TGTGCCAGCAGCTTAGGACAGGGAACTGAAGCTTTCTTT. Its translation is CASSLGQGTEAFF.

V gene TRBV18 combines with J gene TRBJ1-1; D is unresolved. The V and J ends lost 2 bases and 6 bases respectively, with 4 bases between them. Per germline, CDR1 KGHSH and CDR2 LQKENI. This CDR3 is 11 amino acids long. DNA of the CDR3: TGTGCCAGCTCACCAGGGGCTGAAGCTTTCTTT. Translated, it gives CASSPGAEAFF.

The rearrangement links TRBV11-1 to TRBJ2-1, with D hard to call. CDR1 SGHAT and CDR2 FQDESV come from the germline V gene (reference sequence). This CDR3 region has 13 residues. V was pared by 4 bases and J by 15 bases, with 19 bases between. As DNA, the CDR3 is TGTGCCAGCAGCTCCGGTATACCGACGGTTCTGTTCTTC. Encoded protein: CASSSGIPTVLFF.

Here the CDR3 reads CASSPPQYQETQYF. CDR3 nucleotide sequence: TGTGCCAGCAGCCCCCCACAGTACCAAGAGACCCAGTACTTC. V is TRBV7-9 and J is TRBJ2-5; D is undetermined. The CDR3 is 14 amino acids. CDR1 is SEHNR, CDR2 FQNEAQ, per germline (reference sequence). Deletions cut 5 bases from V and 0 bases from J, with 10 bases between.

The V gene is TRBV2, the J gene TRBJ2-2; 9 positions match TRBD1. Germline CDR1 and CDR2: SNHLY and FYNNEI. The CDR3 loop spans 15 amino acids. The trim removed 4 bases at V and 6 bases at J, leaving 6 bases unmatched. CDR3 nucleotides: TGTGCCAGCAGTGTTTGGACAGGGGAGGCCGGGGAGCTGTTTTTT. Protein: CASSVWTGEAGELFF. Based on the CDR3 plus reference TRBV2 and TRBJ2-2, the full variable domain is EPEVTQTPSHQVTQMGQEVILRCVPISNHLYFYWYRQILGQKVEFLVSFYNNEISEKSEIFDDQFSVERPDGSNFTLKIRSTKLEDSAMYFCASSVWTGEAGELFFGEGSRLTVL.

This clone was detected only once. The CDR3 protein is CASTLIAGGEGEQYF. CDR3 sequence (DNA): TGTGCCAGCACCTTGATTGCAGGGGGCGAAGGGGAGCAGTACTTC. The gene calls are TRBV7-2 and TRBJ2-7; 8 bases align to TRBD1. The CDR3 contains 15 residues. Germline CDR1 and CDR2: SGHTA and FQGNSA. Trimming cost V 7 bases and J 7 bases; bases outside gene matches: 15.

This rearrangement joins TRBV19 to TRBJ2-3, with D possibly being TRBD2 (6 bases). The CDR3 totals 15 residues. Trimming cost V 3 bases and J 3 bases, with 13 bases left between them. CDR1 is LNHDA, CDR2 SQIVND, per germline (reference sequence). The CDR3 bases are TGTGCCAGTAGTATCGGGGGACGGGGAACAGATACGCAGTATTTT. Protein sequence: CASSIGGRGTDTQYF.

This chain uses TRBV7-8 with TRBJ2-5; D uncertain. Germline CDR1 is SGHVS and CDR2 is FQNEAQ. Trimming stripped 3 bases from V and 2 bases from J, with 13 bases between. This CDR3 is built from 15 residues. The CDR3 protein is CASSFREASQETQYF. The CDR3, as DNA: TGTGCCAGCAGCTTCCGAGAAGCCTCACAAGAGACCCAGTACTTC.

This sequence joins TRBV6-5 and TRBJ1-6; D ambiguous. Germline CDR1 is MNHEY and CDR2 is SVGAGI. The V gene lost 2 bases and the J gene lost 10 bases, with 9 bases spanning the gap. The CDR3 spans 13 residues. CDR3 nucleotides: TGTGCCAGCAGTTACGATCAGGTATCACCCCTCCACTTT. As protein: CASSYDQVSPLHF.

For this clone: The junction shows a germline mismatch at one end, possibly a read error. This chain links TRBV6-5 with TRBJ2-1, with TRBD1 as a possible D gene (5 bases). Germline assignment: CDR1 MNHEY and CDR2 SVGAGI. This CDR3 has 13 residues. The CDR3 loop reads CASSRGHNKEQFF. For the CDR3, the DNA is TGTGCCAGCAGCAGAGGACACAACAAGGAGCAGTTCTTC.

The rearrangement uses TRBV5-1 and TRBJ2-5; 9 bases line up with TRBD2. Germline CDR1 reads SGHRS; CDR2 reads YFSETQ. J gave up 8 bases and V 4 bases, and 9 bases lay outside the gene matches. The CDR3 loop spans 14 amino acids. The CDR3 sequence is CASSRSGGTETQYF. CDR3 bases: TGCGCCAGCAGCCGTAGCGGGGGAACGGAAACCCAGTACTTC. Drawing the rest from reference TRBV5-1 and TRBJ2-5, the complete variable domain is KAGVTQTPRYLIKTRGQQVTLSCSPISGHRSVSWYQQTPGQGLQFLFEYFSETQRNKGNFPGRFSGRQFSNSRSEMNVSTLELGDSALYLCASSRSGGTETQYFGPGTRLLVL.

For the CDR3, the DNA is TGCGCCAGCAGCCCGATAGCGGGGGCCGGCACAGATACGCAGTATTTT. Its translation: CASSPIAGAGTDTQYF. The chain has TRBV5-1 and TRBJ2-3, with 9 bases that match TRBD2. The germline V gene encodes CDR1 SGHRS and CDR2 YFSETQ. V gave up 4 bases and J gave up 1 base; unmatched junction bases: 7. The CDR3 sequence is 16 residues long.

The V call is TRBV2, the J call TRBJ1-1; D may be TRBD1 (6 bases). From germline, CDR1 is SNHLY and CDR2 FYNNEI. The CDR3 has 14 residues. The V end lost 7 bases, the J end lost 4 bases, and 16 bases lay between the germline ends. CDR3 residues: CASILRDTVTEAFF. The CDR3, as DNA: TGTGCCAGCATACTCCGGGACACGGTCACTGAAGCTTTCTTT.

V usage is TRBV28 and J usage is TRBJ2-5, with 7 bases aligning to TRBD2. The J call may be incorrect, as the DNA end agrees better with TRBJ2-7. Germline V gene lookup returns CDR1 MDHEN and CDR2 SYDVKM. There are 15 residues in the CDR3. This chain's CDR3 is CASRPTLAAPYEQYF. CDR3 sequence (DNA): TGTGCCAGCAGACCTACCCTAGCGGCACCCTACGAGCAGTACTTC.

This clone was counted only a few times. The chain links TRBV5-6 to TRBJ2-3; D is ambiguous. The V gene's germline CDR1 is SGHDT and CDR2 YYEEEE. V lost 2 bases and J lost 4, with 8 bases in between. This CDR3 is 13 amino acids long. CDR3 bases: TGTGCCAGCAGCTTTTATTCACCAGATACGCAGTATTTT. The encoded protein is CASSFYSPDTQYF.

The chain carries TRBV5-1 and TRBJ2-6; D uncertain. The CDR3 totals 15 residues. CDR1 and CDR2 from the germline V gene are SGHRS and YFSETQ. The V gene lost 2 bases and the J gene lost 0 bases, with 6 bases spanning the gap. The CDR3 DNA follows: TGCGCCAGCAGCTTCGGAGCCTCTGGGGCCAACGTCCTGACTTTC. Its protein is CASSFGASGANVLTF.

The genes are TRBV9 and TRBJ2-2; 12 positions match TRBD2. The CDR3 runs to 18 residues. V was clipped by 4 bases and J by 6 bases; unmatched bases: 13. Germline assignment: CDR1 SGDLS and CDR2 YYNGEE. The CDR3 DNA sequence: TGTGCCAGCAGCTCCACACCTCTAGCGGGGGGGTTGGCCGGGGAGCTGTTTTTT. Residues: CASSSTPLAGGLAGELFF.

The chain combines TRBV5-1 with TRBJ2-2; D ambiguous. The V end lost 2 bases, the J end lost 4 bases, and 9 bases lay between the germline ends. Germline CDR1 is SGHRS and CDR2 is YFSETQ. The CDR3 consists of 14 residues. Written as DNA, the CDR3 is TGCGCCAGCAGCTTCTCCAGCCCCACCGGGGAGCTGTTTTTT. Residues: CASSFSSPTGELFF.

The V call is TRBV6-6, the J call TRBJ2-4, with 10 nucleotides matching TRBD1. Unmatched junction bases numbered 12, after V lost 6 bases and J lost 13 bases. The CDR3 length is 14 residues. Germline V gene sequence: CDR1 MNHNY, CDR2 SVGAGI (reference sequence). The CDR3 nucleotides read TGTGCCAGCAGGCGCGGGACAGGGGTGAGTGGACAGTACTTC. It translates to CASRRGTGVSGQYF.

V gene TRBV7-9 combines with J gene TRBJ2-7; D may be TRBD1 (6 bases). Germline lookup yields CDR1 SEHNR and CDR2 FQNEAQ (reference sequence). This CDR3 has 13 residues. The V end lost 4 bases, the J end lost 4 bases, and 11 bases lay between the germline ends. CDR3 coding DNA: TGTGCCAGCAGCTCACACAGGGCGTACGAGCAGTACTTC. Its translation: CASSSHRAYEQYF.

The chain is built from TRBV19 and TRBJ2-7; 7 bases line up with TRBD1. Germline V gene data show CDR1 as LNHDA and CDR2 as SQIVND (reference sequence). With 3 bases clipped from V and 2 bases from J, the junction kept 4 bases outside the gene matches. This CDR3 has 14 residues. The CDR3 here is CASSITGVTYEQYF. The CDR3 DNA is TGTGCCAGTAGTATTACAGGGGTAACCTACGAGCAGTACTTC.

The chain is built from TRBV28 and TRBJ2-7, with unresolved D. The CDR3 extends over 11 amino acids. The germline V gene encodes CDR1 MDHEN and CDR2 SYDVKM. V was shortened by 6 bases and J by 7 bases, with 10 bases between the two germline ends. The CDR3 nucleotides are TGTGCCAGCAGCACACTGGGGGAGCAGTACTTC. Protein: CASSTLGEQYF.

In its sample, this clone was seen a few times. The J gene is TRBJ2-3, the V gene TRBV18; perhaps TRBD1 as D (6 bases). There are 15 residues in the CDR3. Trimming removed 3 bases from V and 1 base from J, with 11 bases in between. In germline, CDR1 is KGHSH, CDR2 LQKENI. Here the CDR3 reads CASSPLTGGTDTQYF. CDR3 DNA: TGTGCCAGCTCACCCTTGACAGGCGGCACAGATACGCAGTATTTT.

V is TRBV28 and J is TRBJ1-3; D gene uncertain. V dropped 7 bases and J dropped 7 bases, with 17 bases sitting between them. The CDR3 runs 14 residues. Germline assignment: CDR1 MDHEN and CDR2 SYDVKM. In nucleotides, the CDR3 is TGTGCCAGCACCCTTCGGTCAGGCCGCAACACCATATATTTT. It yields the protein CASTLRSGRNTIYF. Together with reference TRBV28 and TRBJ1-3, the CDR3 gives the full variable domain: DVKVTQSSRYLVKRTGEKVFLECVQDMDHENMFWYRQDPGLGLRLIYFSYDVKMKEKGDIPEGYSVSREKKERFSLILESASTNQTSMYLCASTLRSGRNTIYFGEGSWLTVV.